This entry lists 4 T cell receptor beta chains sequenced from one sample in a study of blood T cells in healthy people across ages. The second PCR ran about 7 to 12 cycles with a sample-barcoded 5' primer and J-beta primers. TCRdb fed the 5' RACE reads into MiXCR, producing one record per CDR3 protein. The sample shows fewer than 2,000,000 distinct CDR3 sequences, roughly two fifths of them seen only once. The specimen was blood. The receptors here all came from a human donor in good health.

On this clonotype itself: One end of the junction varies from germline; a read error may be responsible. This chain joins TRBV12-3 or TRBV12-4 and TRBJ2-3; D assignment may be TRBD1 or TRBD2 (6 bases each). The CDR3 runs to 14 residues. The CDR3 nucleotides are TGTGCCAGCAGTTTATGGGGGGAGACAGGTACGCAGTATTTT. The encoded protein is CASSLWGETGTQYF.

The chain recombines TRBV15 with TRBJ1-1; 8 positions match TRBD1. V lost 1 base to trimming and J lost 4 bases; unmatched junction nucleotides: 5. The CDR3 covers 15 residues. Germline assignment: CDR1 LNHNV and CDR2 YYDKDF (reference sequence). The CDR3 reads CATSRGIDRGTEAFF. CDR3 in DNA: TGTGCCACCAGCAGAGGGATAGACAGGGGCACTGAAGCTTTCTTT.

The rearrangement links TRBV24-1 to TRBJ2-1; tentatively, D is TRBD2 (6 bases). There are 11 residues in the CDR3. With 12 bases removed from V and 5 bases from J, the gap between germline ends came to 10 bases. Germline V gives CDR1 KGHDR, CDR2 SFDVKD. DNA for the CDR3: TGTGCCTCGGCGGGAAACAATGAGCAGTTCTTC. Its translation is CASAGNNEQFF.

DNA for the CDR3: TGTGCCCTACGGAGAGAGACCCAGTACTTC. Its translation: CALRRETQYF. This sequence joins TRBV7-9 and TRBJ2-5; no clear D gene. Per germline, CDR1 SEHNR and CDR2 FQNEAQ (reference sequence). Trimming left V 11 bases short and J 4 bases short, with 8 bases between. This CDR3 comprises 10 residues.